This note documents a single T cell receptor (beta chain) sequence. Its binding antigen is unknown. Base quality data are lacking; no much larger clone is found one base away. This sample was included in a study of spatial heterogeneity in lung cancer (dated by TCRdb to about 2019). The study in broad terms: Beta-chain transcripts were consistently detected in greater numbers than alpha-chain transcripts, which likely reflected higher beta-chain transcript abundance. In the raw uncorrected reads, each unique combination of TCR and UMI appeared more than ten times on average. TCR alpha and beta repertoires were quantitatively compared across multiple tumor regions, matched nontumor lung and blood in non-small cell lung cancer. Nonsynonymous mutation counts, determined by whole-exome sequencing of tumor tissue, were related to features of the TCR repertoire. Both alpha and beta chains were TCR-sequenced in 200 to 250 tumor regions, roughly 70 matched nontumor lung samples and around 50 PBMC samples obtained at surgery. Broad study findings and their caveats: Ubiquitous expanded tumor TCRs were found in blood more often at tumor resection than at routine follow-up. Additional single-cell paired TCR alpha and beta sequencing was considered necessary to confirm, at a functional level, the hypothesis that regional TCRs recognize regional mutations.

Libraries came from 5' RACE. The reads were generated on a NextSeq 500. The TCR library protocol attached a unique molecular identifier to each TCR cDNA molecule to allow correction of PCR and sequencing errors. The paper's data handling went like this. TCR identification, UMI-based error correction and CDR3 extraction were performed with Decombinator tools. TCRs above a frequency of 2 per 1,000, corresponding to the top 1% of the tumor frequency distribution, were defined as expanded. Each repertoire was subsampled 100 times to 5,000 TCRs, after which Renyi diversity was computed with the R vegan package. CDR3 similarity networks were built from amino acid triplet string-kernel similarity, with CDR3s being connected when pairwise similarity was above 0.82. TCRdb itself trimmed the public reads at Q25 with fastp, ran MiXCR and retained productive beta chains. Rows with a matching CDR3 protein are joined into one entry that keeps the most common DNA and genes. It is TCRdb's table, rather than the study itself, that gives the V and J calls and clone size. In all, the sample holds about 75,000 distinct CDR3 sequences, and less than 15% of those were seen once. Over 5.5% of the sample comes from the top ten.

Sample time point, as interpreted from the label and publication: sample taken at primary tumor resection. Without any cell sorting, TCR sequencing was performed on whole RNA extracted either from tumor and nontumor lung tissue or from cryopreserved PBMC samples. The donors were 70 or so patients from the lung TRACERx cohort who had early-stage, untreated non-small cell lung cancer. Only patients for whom sufficient RNA was available from at least two tumor regions were selected for TCR sequencing. The CDR3 starts with the cysteine, ends with the phenylalanine, and has 17 residues. The kept DNA is CDR3 alone, 51 bases in frame from the first base. V and J are truncated by 4 bases and 2 bases respectively, leaving an intervening sequence of 18 bases. As encoded in the germline V gene (reference sequence), CDR1 is PRHDT while CDR2 is FYEKMQ.

The V gene is TRBV13 and the J gene is TRBJ2-1; a weak D assignment points to TRBD2 (6 bases agree). Specimen: PBMCs, collected at surgery. The receptor was isolated from a male donor with early-stage non-small cell lung cancer. The CDR3 region: CASSYNWGDPTYNEQFF. In nucleotide form, the sequence is TGTGCCAGCAGCTACAATTGGGGGGACCCCACCTACAATGAGCAGTTCTTC.